This T cell receptor (beta chain) was captured in a study of graft-versus-host responses after intestinal transplantation. Study-level results: GvH clones occurred in recipient marrow; some first appeared in ileum or blood.

CDR3 size: 19 residues. V lost 0 bases to trimming and J lost 3 bases; unmatched junction nucleotides: 10. Germline V lookup: CDR1 MGHRA, CDR2 YSYEKL. Notes on this clone: Antigen specificity is unknown.

Repertoires were generated with immunoSEQ multiplex PCR, while TCRdb's copy carries only in-frame clones and drops some. The sample includes over 75,000 clones, 92% seen only once; the top ten take around 0.07%. The genes are TRBV4-1 and TRBJ2-3; 12 nucleotides match TRBD2. The receptor comes from a human donor who was the organ donor for an intestinal transplant. Sample: unstimulated CD8+ T cells sorted from spleen or lymph node cells, taken before transplant. The CDR3 coding sequence is TGCGCCAGCAGCCAAGAACCACCTAAACTAGCGGGGGGAACAGATACGCAGTATTTT. Its protein is CASSQEPPKLAGGTDTQYF.